This T cell receptor beta chain was found in a study of blood T cell repertoires in COVID-19. Study-level background: Collection of acute and convalescent COVID-19 samples took place in the United States, Italy and Spain.

CDR1 is SGHTA and CDR2 is FQGNSA in the germline V gene. The CDR3 has 16 amino acids. The V segment lost 5 bases and the J segment 0 bases; nucleotides outside the gene matches: 7. This clone was recorded only once. Symptom resolution, clearance, or two negative PCRs marked donors in Cohort 3 as recovered. In the authors' methods: Nucleated cell number was recorded as an estimate derived from reference gene primer amplification. Only in-frame clones appear in the TCRdb table, and some are missing; sequencing was by immunoSEQ multiplex PCR. The D gene and trimming were derived from the DNA, and the V and J assignments and clone size from that table. Of around 300,000 clones in the sample, 89% were seen once.

The TCR sequence derives from a woman aged 40 to 50 who had recovered from COVID-19. The chain is built from TRBV7-2 and TRBJ1-3; 7 bases line up with TRBD1. Sequenced input: PBMCs or T cells enriched from blood (not recorded which). CDR3 DNA sequence: TGTGCCAGCAGCGGCAGACAGGGCGGCTCTGGAAACACCATATATTTT. Its protein is CASSGRQGGSGNTIYF.